Sequencing of this T cell receptor beta chain was carried out in a study of graft-versus-host responses after intestinal transplantation. As for the study in general: Transplants given to recipients were multivisceral, liver-intestinal, or isolated intestinal. Uniformly, recipients were administered anti-thymocyte globulin induction with subsequent tacrolimus and steroids for approximately three years.

Generated by immunoSEQ multiplex PCR, the TCRdb table keeps only in-frame clones and is missing some. The sample has under 50,000 clones; roughly 89% are singletons. About this clone itself: The antigen remains undetermined.

Trimming stripped 0 bases from V and 3 bases from J, with 10 bases between. The germline V gene has CDR1 SGHRS and CDR2 YFSETQ. CDR3 length: 15 residues. General study results and limits: High graft-versus-host to host-versus-graft clonal ratios were seen in allografts of patients with graft-donor T cell macrochimerism. GvH clones detected in recipient marrow included some appearing first in ileum or blood.

The receptor comes from a human patient who received an intestinal transplant, so some T cells may come from the graft donor. The V gene is TRBV5-1, the J gene TRBJ1-5; D gene uncertain. Specimen: PBMCs, collected almost 270 days after transplant. As DNA, the CDR3 is TGCGCCAGCAGCTTGGGGGGAGTTAACAATCAGCCCCAGCATTTT. It is translated as CASSLGGVNNQPQHF.